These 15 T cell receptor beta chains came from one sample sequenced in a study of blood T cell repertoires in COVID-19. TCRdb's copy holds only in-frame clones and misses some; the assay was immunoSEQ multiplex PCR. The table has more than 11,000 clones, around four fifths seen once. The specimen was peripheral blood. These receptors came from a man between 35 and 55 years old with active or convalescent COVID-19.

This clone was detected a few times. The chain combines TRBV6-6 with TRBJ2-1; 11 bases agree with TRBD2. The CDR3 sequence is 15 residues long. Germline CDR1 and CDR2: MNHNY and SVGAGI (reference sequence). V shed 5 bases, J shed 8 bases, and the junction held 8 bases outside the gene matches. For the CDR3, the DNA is TGTGCCAGCAGTAAGGGACTAGCGGCATTCGATGAGCAGTTCTTC. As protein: CASSKGLAAFDEQFF.

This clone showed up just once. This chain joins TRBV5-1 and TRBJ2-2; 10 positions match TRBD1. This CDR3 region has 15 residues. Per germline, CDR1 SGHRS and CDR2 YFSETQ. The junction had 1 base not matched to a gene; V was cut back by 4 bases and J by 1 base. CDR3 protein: CASSGTGENTGELFF. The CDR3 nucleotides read TGCGCCAGCAGCGGGACAGGGGAGAACACCGGGGAGCTGTTTTTT.

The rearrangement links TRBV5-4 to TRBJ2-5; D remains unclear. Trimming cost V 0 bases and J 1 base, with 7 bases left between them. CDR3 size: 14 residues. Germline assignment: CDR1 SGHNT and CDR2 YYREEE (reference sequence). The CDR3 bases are TGTGCCAGCAGCTTGGAACAGTTCCAAGAGACCCAGTACTTC. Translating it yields CASSLEQFQETQYF.

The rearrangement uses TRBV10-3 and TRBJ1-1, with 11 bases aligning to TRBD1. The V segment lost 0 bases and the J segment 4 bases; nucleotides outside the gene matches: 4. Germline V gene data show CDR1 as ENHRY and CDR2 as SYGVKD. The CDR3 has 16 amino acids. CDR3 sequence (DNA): TGTGCCATCAGTGAGTCTGGACAGGGGGCTTCCACTGAAGCTTTCTTT. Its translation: CAISESGQGASTEAFF.

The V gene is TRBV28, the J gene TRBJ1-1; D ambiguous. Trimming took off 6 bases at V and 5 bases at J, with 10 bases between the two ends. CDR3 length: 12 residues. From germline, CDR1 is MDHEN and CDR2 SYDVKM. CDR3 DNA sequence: TGTGCCAGCAGGAAGAGCGGGACTGAAGCTTTCTTT. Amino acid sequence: CASRKSGTEAFF.

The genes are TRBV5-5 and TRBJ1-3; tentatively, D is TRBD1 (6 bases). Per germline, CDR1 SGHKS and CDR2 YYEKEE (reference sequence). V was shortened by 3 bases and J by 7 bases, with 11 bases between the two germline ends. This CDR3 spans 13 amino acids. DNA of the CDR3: TGTGCCAGCAGCTCCGGACAGATGAACACCATATATTTT. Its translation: CASSSGQMNTIYF.

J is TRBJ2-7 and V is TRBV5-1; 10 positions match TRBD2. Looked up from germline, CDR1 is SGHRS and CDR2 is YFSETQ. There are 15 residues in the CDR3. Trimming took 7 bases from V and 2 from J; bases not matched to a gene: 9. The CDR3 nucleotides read TGCGCCAGCGCCTTTCTAGCGGGGGATGCCTACGAGCAGTACTTC. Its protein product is CASAFLAGDAYEQYF.

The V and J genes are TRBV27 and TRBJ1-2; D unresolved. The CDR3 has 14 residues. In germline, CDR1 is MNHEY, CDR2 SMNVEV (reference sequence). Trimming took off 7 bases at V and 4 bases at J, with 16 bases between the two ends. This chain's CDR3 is CASNAAGRPYGYTF. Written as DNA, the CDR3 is TGTGCCAGCAACGCCGCGGGGAGACCCTATGGCTACACCTTC.

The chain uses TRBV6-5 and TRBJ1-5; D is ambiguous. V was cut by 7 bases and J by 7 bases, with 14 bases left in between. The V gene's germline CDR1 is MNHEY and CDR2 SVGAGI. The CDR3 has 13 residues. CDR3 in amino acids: CASNPWEEQPQHF. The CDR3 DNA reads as TGTGCCAGCAACCCCTGGGAGGAACAGCCCCAGCATTTT.

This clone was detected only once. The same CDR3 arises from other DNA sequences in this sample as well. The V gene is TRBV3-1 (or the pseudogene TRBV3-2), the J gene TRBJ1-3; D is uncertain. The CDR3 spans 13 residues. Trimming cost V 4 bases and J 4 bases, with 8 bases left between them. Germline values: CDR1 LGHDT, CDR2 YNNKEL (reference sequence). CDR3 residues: CASSPGGGNTIYF. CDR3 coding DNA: TGTGCCAGCAGCCCAGGAGGCGGAAACACCATATATTTT.

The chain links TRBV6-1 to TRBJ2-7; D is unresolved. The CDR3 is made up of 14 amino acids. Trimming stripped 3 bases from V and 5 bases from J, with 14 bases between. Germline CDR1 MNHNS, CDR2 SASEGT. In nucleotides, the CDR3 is TGTGCCAGCAGTGACCCCGAGAGGAACAACGAGCAGTACTTC. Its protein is CASSDPERNNEQYF.

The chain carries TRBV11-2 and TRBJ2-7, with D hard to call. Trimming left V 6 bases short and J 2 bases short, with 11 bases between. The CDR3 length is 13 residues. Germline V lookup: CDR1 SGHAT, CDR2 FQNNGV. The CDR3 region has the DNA TGTGCCAGCAGACGACTTGTGGCCTACGAGCAGTACTTC. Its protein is CASRRLVAYEQYF.

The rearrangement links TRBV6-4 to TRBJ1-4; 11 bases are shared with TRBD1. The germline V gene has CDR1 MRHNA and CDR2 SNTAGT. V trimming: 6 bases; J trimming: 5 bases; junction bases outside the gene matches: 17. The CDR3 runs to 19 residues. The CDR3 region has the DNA TGTGCCAGCAGGCAGGACAGGGGGCGAAGAGGGACCGCGAATGAAAAACTGTTTTTT. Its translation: CASRQDRGRRGTANEKLFF.

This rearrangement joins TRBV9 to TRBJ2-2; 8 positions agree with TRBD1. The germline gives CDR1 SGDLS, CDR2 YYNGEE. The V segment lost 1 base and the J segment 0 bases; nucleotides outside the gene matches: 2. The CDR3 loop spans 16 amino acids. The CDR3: CASSVRDRTNTGELFF. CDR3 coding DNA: TGTGCCAGCAGCGTAAGGGACAGGACGAACACCGGGGAGCTGTTTTTT.

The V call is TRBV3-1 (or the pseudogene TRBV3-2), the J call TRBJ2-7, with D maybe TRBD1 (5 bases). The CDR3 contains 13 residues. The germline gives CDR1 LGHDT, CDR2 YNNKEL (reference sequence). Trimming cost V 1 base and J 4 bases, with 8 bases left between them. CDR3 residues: CASSQGQTYEQYF. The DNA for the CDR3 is TGTGCCAGCAGCCAAGGACAGACTTACGAGCAGTACTTC.